This TCR beta chain was retrieved from a study of cytomegalovirus exposure and HLA in healthy donors. Background on the study: The roughly 110 validation repertoires were produced on the same platform as the 700 or so repertoires of the first cohort. This was reported in a later analysis.

Study conclusions and caveats: The classifier was said to identify cytomegalovirus status with high specificity and sensitivity. The authors listed approximately 160 TCR beta chains as cytomegalovirus-associated. The TCR clusters that emerged in the first cohort tended, a later analysis found, to co-occur in the roughly 110 validation repertoires.

This clone was recorded only once. The antigen is not known. Relative to the germline gene, one junction end is altered; a read error may explain this. Germline values: CDR1 SSHAT, CDR2 FNYEAQ (reference sequence). This CDR3 region has 16 residues. Repertoires were generated with immunoSEQ multiplex PCR, while TCRdb's copy carries only in-frame clones and drops some. Of more than 100,000 clones in the sample, more than 75% were seen once. The rearrangement uses TRBV7-7 and TRBJ2-5, with 12 bases that match TRBD2. This sequence was found in a woman between 18 and 29 years old in good health and CMV-seropositive. Sequencing input: PBMCs. The CDR3 DNA follows: TGTGCTAGCAGCTTATCGACTAGCGGGAGTCTCGAGACCCAGTACTTC. Its protein is CASSLSTSGSLETQYF.